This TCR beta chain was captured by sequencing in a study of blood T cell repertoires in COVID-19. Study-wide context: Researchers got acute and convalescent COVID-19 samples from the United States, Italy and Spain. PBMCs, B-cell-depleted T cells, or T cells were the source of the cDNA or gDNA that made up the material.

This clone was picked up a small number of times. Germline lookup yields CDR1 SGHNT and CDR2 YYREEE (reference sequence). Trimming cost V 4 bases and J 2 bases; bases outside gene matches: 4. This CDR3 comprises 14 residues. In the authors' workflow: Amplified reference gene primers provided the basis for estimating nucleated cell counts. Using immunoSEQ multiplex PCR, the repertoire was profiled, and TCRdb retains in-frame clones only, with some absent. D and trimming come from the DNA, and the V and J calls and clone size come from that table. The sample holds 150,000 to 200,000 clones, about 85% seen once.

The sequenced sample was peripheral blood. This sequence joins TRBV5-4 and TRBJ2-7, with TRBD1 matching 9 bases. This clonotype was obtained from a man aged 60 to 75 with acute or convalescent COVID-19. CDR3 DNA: TGTGCCAGCAGCCGGACAGGGGAGCCCTACGAGCAGTACGTC. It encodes CASSRTGEPYEQYV.